This is a list of T cell receptor beta chains from one sample in a study of vaccination and CD4 T cells after COVID-19. Their antigens are not known. MiXCR was run by TCRdb on the PCR reads, yielding one entry per CDR3 protein. This table holds tens of thousands of distinct CDR3 sequences, approximately 30% found once. Material: CD4+ T cells from blood, cultured in vitro, obtained about 7 months after SARS-CoV-2 vaccination. Source of these receptors: a human donor who had recovered from COVID-19. Each CDR3 is given with its conserved first and last residue. A D gene is named only where the DNA matches it firmly. Where a row states a size, it is once, few, many or the class of an expanded clone; other rows omit it.

clone_size,d_call,j_call,v_call,cdr3_nt,cdr3_aa
many,TRBD2,TRBJ2-3,TRBV20-1,TGCAGTGCTTCCCCTGGGCTAGCGGCAAGCACAGATACGCAGTATTTT,CSASPGLAASTDTQYF
NA,TRBD2,TRBJ2-3,TRBV4-2,TGTGCCAGCAGCCGCACAGTAGCGGGAGGCGTCGATACGCAGTATTTT,CASSRTVAGGVDTQYF
few,NA,TRBJ2-5,TRBV7-9,TGTGCCAGCGGACAGATGCAAGAGACCCAGTACTTC,CASGQMQETQYF
NA,TRBD1,TRBJ2-5,TRBV6-1,TGTGCCAGCAGTAGGGGACAGCAAGAGACCCAGTACTTC,CASSRGQQETQYF
few,TRBD1,TRBJ2-3,TRBV7-9,TGTGCCAGCACCCAAATCACGGGCAGGGGGAGCACAGATACGCAGTATTTT,CASTQITGRGSTDTQYF
NA,TRBD1,TRBJ2-5,TRBV20-1,TGCAGTGCTTTGGGACAGGGGGCGGATCAAGAGACCCAGTACTTC,CSALGQGADQETQYF
NA,NA,TRBJ1-1,TRBV10-3,TGTGCCATCAGTCGGGCAGGGGACCTTGAAGCTTTCTTT,CAISRAGDLEAFF
few,NA,TRBJ1-1,TRBV6-1,TGTGCCAGCAGTACAGGGCCTGTCACTGAAGCTTTCTTT,CASSTGPVTEAFF
NA,TRBD2,TRBJ2-1,TRBV6-1,TGTGCCAGCAGTAGCGGGAGCTCCTACAATGAGCAGTTCTTC,CASSSGSSYNEQFF
few,NA,TRBJ2-5,TRBV6-1,TGTGCCAGCAGAGATACCCTAAGGGAGACCCAGTACTTC,CASRDTLRETQYF
NA,TRBD1,TRBJ1-1,TRBV7-8,TGTGCCAGCAGCCCGACTCAGGGGGGGACATTCACTGAAGCTTTCTTT,CASSPTQGGTFTEAFF
NA,TRBD2,TRBJ2-1,TRBV7-8,TGTGCCAGCAGCCCACTAGCGGGGGATTACAATGAGCAGTTCTTC,CASSPLAGDYNEQFF
NA,TRBD1,TRBJ2-1,TRBV20-1,TGCAGTGCCACTGGGACAGTCAGTGAGCAGTTCTTC,CSATGTVSEQFF
NA,NA,TRBJ2-3,TRBV6-5,TGTGCCAGCAGTTACTCTCCGACGTCAGGTAGTCATACCACTAATACGCAGTATTTT,CASSYSPTSGSHTTNTQYF
NA,TRBD2,TRBJ2-5,TRBV6-2/TRBV6-3,TGTGCCAGCAGTTTTGTAGCGGGAGTGTTTGGAGAGACCCAGTACTTC,CASSFVAGVFGETQYF
NA,NA,TRBJ2-1,TRBV19,TGTGCCAGTAGTATACGTAATGAGCAGTTCTTC,CASSIRNEQFF
NA,TRBD2,TRBJ2-3,TRBV12-3/TRBV12-4,TGTGCCAGCAGGGTAGCGGGTGCTACGCAGTATTTT,CASRVAGATQYF
few,NA,TRBJ2-7,TRBV18,TGTGCCAGCTCACGCGCCGGGACTCTCTACGAGCAGTACTTC,CASSRAGTLYEQYF
NA,NA,TRBJ2-3,TRBV11-2,TGTGCCAGCAAAATCACGCGGGGTACAGATACGCAGTATTTT,CASKITRGTDTQYF
NA,NA,TRBJ1-1,TRBV1,TGCACCAGCAGCCAGGAGGGGGCAGGCCGGAACACTGAAGCTTTCTTT,CTSSQEGAGRNTEAFF
few,NA,TRBJ1-1,TRBV25-1,TGTGCCAGCAGTGAATATAGTTGGGACACTGAAGCTTTCTTT,CASSEYSWDTEAFF
few,NA,TRBJ2-7,TRBV5-8,TGTGCCAGCAGCTTGGCCGTGGGTTGGGGGGACTACGAGCAGTACTTC,CASSLAVGWGDYEQYF
NA,NA,TRBJ2-3,TRBV20-1,TGCAGTGCTAGGTTGTCATTCACAGATACGCAGTATTTT,CSARLSFTDTQYF
NA,NA,TRBJ2-3,TRBV6-1,TGTGCCAGCAGCGGGGCCTACATGAGAGATACGCAGTATTTT,CASSGAYMRDTQYF
NA,NA,TRBJ1-6,TRBV7-9,TGTGCCAGCAGTGTCCGGGCCGGGCCCCCCGCTTCACCCCTCCACTTT,CASSVRAGPPASPLHF
few,NA,TRBJ2-3,TRBV2,TGTGCCAGCAGTGAACGGGATGATACGCAGTATTTT,CASSERDDTQYF
NA,NA,TRBJ2-5,TRBV28,TGTGCCAGCAACGGGGTAGGGAAGACCCAGTACTTC,CASNGVGKTQYF
NA,NA,TRBJ2-4,TRBV6-5,TGTGCCAGCAGTTACTCGAATCAAGTCGGGGAAAACATTCAGTACTTC,CASSYSNQVGENIQYF
few,TRBD1,TRBJ1-5,TRBV19,TGTGCCGGCTCCGGGACAGTCAATCAGCCCCAGCATTTT,CAGSGTVNQPQHF
NA,TRBD2,TRBJ2-7,TRBV20-1,TGCAGTGTTGCGGGGGGCACCTACGAGCAGTACTTC,CSVAGGTYEQYF
NA,NA,TRBJ1-1,TRBV20-1,TGCAGTCCAAAATTGACCGGGCGGAGGAACACTGAAGCTTTCTTT,CSPKLTGRRNTEAFF
NA,NA,TRBJ1-2,TRBV20-1,TGCAGTGCTAGAGTGGGGGTGGCCTATGGCTACACCTTC,CSARVGVAYGYTF
NA,NA,TRBJ2-1,TRBV4-2,TGTGCCAGCAGCCAAGATTGGAGCTCCATTGAGCAGTTCTTC,CASSQDWSSIEQFF
NA,TRBD1,TRBJ1-2,TRBV7-9,TGTGCCAGCAGCCTAGATCACCGGGGACAGACCTATGGCTACACCTTC,CASSLDHRGQTYGYTF
few,NA,TRBJ1-2,TRBV20-1,TGCAGTGTACCGGACAGTTACTATGGCTACACCTTC,CSVPDSYYGYTF
few,TRBD1,TRBJ2-6,TRBV20-1,TGCAGTGCTGCAACTCCTCGATGGGGACAGGAAGTCTCTGGGGCCAACGTCCTGACTTTC,CSAATPRWGQEVSGANVLTF
NA,TRBD1,TRBJ1-1,TRBV27,TGTGCCAGCAGTTTATCGGGACAGGGAGCCCAAGCTTTCTTT,CASSLSGQGAQAFF
NA,TRBD2,TRBJ2-7,TRBV11-1,TGTGCCAGCAGCAGAGCGGGGGGGCGATCCGAGCAGTACTTC,CASSRAGGRSEQYF
few,TRBD1,TRBJ2-5,TRBV6-5,TGTGCCAGCAGTTACCTTGGGGTAGGGGGCCGGGAGACCCAGTACTTC,CASSYLGVGGRETQYF
NA,TRBD2,TRBJ2-1,TRBV6-1,TGTGCCAGCAGTCCGGGACTAGAGTACAATGAGCAGTTCTTC,CASSPGLEYNEQFF
few,NA,TRBJ1-5,TRBV6-2/TRBV6-3,TGTGCCAGCAAGCCCAGGGGAAGCAATCAGCCCCAGCATTTT,CASKPRGSNQPQHF
NA,NA,TRBJ1-5,TRBV6-1,TGTGCCTGCAGTGACCTCAGGGGTGGTAATCAGCCCCAGCATTTT,CACSDLRGGNQPQHF
few,TRBD1,TRBJ2-1,TRBV24-1,TGTGCCACCAGTTCCCGTGACAGGGGGGGCGATGAGCAGTTCTTC,CATSSRDRGGDEQFF
NA,NA,TRBJ2-1,TRBV11-1,TGTGCCAGCAGCTCCCAGGGATCCTACAATGAGCAGTTCTTC,CASSSQGSYNEQFF
medium-sized,TRBD1,TRBJ1-2,TRBV10-3,TGTGCCATCAGTGAGGGAGGGGACAGGGGAGACTATGGCTACACCTTC,CAISEGGDRGDYGYTF